This T cell receptor beta chain was sequenced during a study of blood T cell repertoires in COVID-19 (dated by TCRdb to 2018 to 2021). A note on the overall study: Samples covering the acute and convalescent phases of COVID-19 were provided by collaborators in the United States, Italy and Spain. The prospective study material was composed of cDNA or gDNA derived from T cells, B-cell-depleted T cells, or PBMCs. The dataset comprised deeply sampled blood TCRbeta repertoires from subjects exposed to, actively infected with, or recovered from COVID-19. The repertoires were released in a freely available public database meant as a resource for research on the immune response to SARS-CoV-2. The samples were drawn from the first 160 participants of the ongoing ImmuneRACE study and from 1,254 subjects provided by 6 global collaborators. Sample metadata almost always included a de-identified subject ID, COVID-19 status, age in years and sex. Where available, HLA class I and class II types were taken from metadata supplied by the sample provider and were not determined by assay-based typing. Findings and caveats that apply to the study as a whole: Clinical and demographic metadata were provided uncurated, with the amount varying by source and participant.

Worth noting for this clone: Its antigen is currently not known. Base qualities are not provided; no much larger clone lies one nucleotide away.

CDR1 and CDR2 are read off the germline V gene as SGHRS and YFSETQ. Measured from the cysteine to the phenylalanine, the CDR3 is 16 residues long. This entry keeps only the CDR3 DNA: 48 bases, framed from base 1. Compared with germline, V lacks 2 bases and J lacks 2 bases; bases without a gene match: 7. The immunoSEQ Assay, a bias-controlled multiplex PCR, was used to amplify TCRbeta CDR3 regions from genomic DNA. As for the original processing: The number of nucleated cells in each sample was estimated by amplification of reference gene primers within the assay. To quantify the absolute abundance of each unique TCRbeta CDR3 rearrangement, sequence reads were collapsed and filtered. For each sample, productive Simpson clonality was calculated as the square root of Simpson's diversity index across productive rearrangements. TCRdb retrieved this table from immuneACCESS and kept in-frame rearrangements only. Not all clones are present; in checked studies, unresolved V genes account for under half, and no reason is known for the remainder. The V and J calls and the clone size are those of that table, but D and trimming were determined from the DNA. Counted in this sample were approximately 240,000 clones; 75% to 85% of them appeared once. Together, the top ten hold roughly 1.3% of the sample.

In Seattle, one collaborating source enrolled patients while the infection was active and tracked those patients longitudinally over the course of disease. Each collaborating institution followed its own protocols to collect whole blood in K2EDTA tubes. For TCRbeta analysis, collaborators shipped samples in one of three forms: frozen whole blood, isolated PBMCs, or DNA extracted from either of those sample types. The sequence was obtained from a woman under 40 with COVID-19, enrolled during active disease. This receptor chain uses TRBV5-1 and TRBJ2-3, with 8 bases in between that match TRBD2. Material: peripheral blood. The nucleotide sequence is given as TGCGCCAGCAGCTTACCCCGGGGGGGGGACACAGATACGCAGTATTTT. This gives the protein CASSLPRGGDTDTQYF.